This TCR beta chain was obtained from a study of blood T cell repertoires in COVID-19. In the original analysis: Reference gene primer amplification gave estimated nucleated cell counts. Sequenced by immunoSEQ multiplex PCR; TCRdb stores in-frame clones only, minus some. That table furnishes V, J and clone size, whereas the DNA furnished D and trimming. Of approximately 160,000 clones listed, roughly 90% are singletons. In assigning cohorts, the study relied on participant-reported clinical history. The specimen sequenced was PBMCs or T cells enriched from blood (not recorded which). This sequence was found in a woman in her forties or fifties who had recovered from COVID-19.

CDR3 sequence reads: CASSPPEGAREKLFF. CDR3 sequence (DNA): TGTGCCAGCTCCCCCCCGGAGGGGGCGCGAGAAAAACTGTTTTTT. The chain joins TRBV18 to TRBJ1-4; 7 bases are shared with TRBD1. The CDR3 extends over 15 amino acids. With 6 bases clipped from V and 8 bases from J, the junction kept 12 bases outside the gene matches. Germline V gene sequence: CDR1 KGHSH, CDR2 LQKENI.